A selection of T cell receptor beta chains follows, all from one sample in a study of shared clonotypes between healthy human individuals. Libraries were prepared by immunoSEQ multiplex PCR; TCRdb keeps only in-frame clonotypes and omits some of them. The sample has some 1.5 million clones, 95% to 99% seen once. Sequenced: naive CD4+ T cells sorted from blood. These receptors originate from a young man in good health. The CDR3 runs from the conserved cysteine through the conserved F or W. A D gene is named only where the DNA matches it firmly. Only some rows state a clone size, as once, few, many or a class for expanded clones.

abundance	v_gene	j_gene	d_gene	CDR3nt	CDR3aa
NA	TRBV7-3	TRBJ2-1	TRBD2	TGTGCCAGCAGCTCGCGCGGGAGACGAAGTCAACCTACCTCCTACAATGAGCAGTTCTTC	CASSSRGRRSQPTSYNEQFF
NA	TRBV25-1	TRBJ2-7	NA	TGTGCCAGCAGCCCGGGGGCTCTATTCGCAGGGACTGGCTACGAGCAGTACTTC	CASSPGALFAGTGYEQYF
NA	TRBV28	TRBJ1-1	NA	TGTGCCAGCAGTCCCTTTTTAGACAGGAAAGCTTTCTTT	CASSPFLDRKAFF
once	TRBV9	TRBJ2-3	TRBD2	TGTGCCAGCAGCGCTGGGCGACTAGCGGGAGGGTACACAGATACGCAGTATTTT	CASSAGRLAGGYTDTQYF
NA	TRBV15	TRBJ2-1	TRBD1	TGTGCCACCAGCAGAGGTCGGGGACAGGGGGTCTATGAGCAGTTCTTC	CATSRGRGQGVYEQFF
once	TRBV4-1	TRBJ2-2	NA	TGCGCCAGCAGCCAAGGCAGGCCAGTGAAGCTGTTTTTT	CASSQGRPVKLFF
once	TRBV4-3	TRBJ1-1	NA	TGCGCCAGCAGCCAAGGGGGAGAGCGGAACACTGAAGCTTTCTTT	CASSQGGERNTEAFF
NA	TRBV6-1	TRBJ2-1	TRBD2	TGTGCCAGCAGTGTAGTAGCGGGAGTGAGGGATGAGCAGTTCTTC	CASSVVAGVRDEQFF
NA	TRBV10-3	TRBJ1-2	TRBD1	TGTGCCATCAGTGCCCCGGGACAGGGAGAAGGCTACACCTTC	CAISAPGQGEGYTF
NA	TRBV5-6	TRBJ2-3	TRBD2	TGTGCCAGCAGCGGGGAGGAACTAGCGGGAGTAGCAGATACGCAGTATTTT	CASSGEELAGVADTQYF
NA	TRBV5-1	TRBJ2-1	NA	TGCGCCAGCAGCTTCTCTCGCGTTAGCTCCTACAATGAGCAGTTCTTC	CASSFSRVSSYNEQFF
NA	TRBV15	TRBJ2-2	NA	TGTGCCACCAGCCCAAAAAGGACCGCCAAGAACACCGGGGAGCTGTTTTTT	CATSPKRTAKNTGELFF
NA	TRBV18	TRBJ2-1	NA	TGTGCCAGCTCACCCCCCGGGACAACGGCCGGCAATGAGCAGTTCTTC	CASSPPGTTAGNEQFF
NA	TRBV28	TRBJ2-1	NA	TGTGCCAGCAGTTTATTCTTCGGTCTAGCTCCCCCGATACGGGTGTCGTATGAGCAGTTCTTC	CASSLFFGLAPPIRVSYEQFF
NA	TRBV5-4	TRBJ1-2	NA	TGTGCCAGCACTTTGTCCGGGGCTGGCTACACCTTC	CASTLSGAGYTF
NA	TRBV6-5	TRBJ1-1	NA	TGTGCCAGCAGTTACTACAGGACCTCTGGGACTGAAGCTTTCTTT	CASSYYRTSGTEAFF
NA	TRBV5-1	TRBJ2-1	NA	TGCGCCACCGCAGAGTTGTGGGGGTTATACAATGAGCAGTTCTTC	CATAELWGLYNEQFF
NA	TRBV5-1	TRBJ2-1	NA	TGCGCCAGCTACCTAACTCGGGGCAATGAGCAGTTCTTC	CASYLTRGNEQFF
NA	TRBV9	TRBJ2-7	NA	TGTGCCAGCAGCGTAGAGGGTCGGCTAGCGTACTACGAGCAGTACTTC	CASSVEGRLAYYEQYF
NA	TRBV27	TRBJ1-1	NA	TGTGCCAGCGTGGGAGGGAGTGACACTGAAGCTTTCTTT	CASVGGSDTEAFF
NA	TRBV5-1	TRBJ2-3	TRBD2	TGCGCCAGCAGCCCGGGAGGGGTGAAAGGGTCTGATACGCAGTATTTT	CASSPGGVKGSDTQYF
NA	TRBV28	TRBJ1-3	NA	TGTGCGGGGGGCGGCAGGAGCTCTGGAAACACCATATATTTT	CAGGGRSSGNTIYF
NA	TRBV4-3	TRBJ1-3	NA	TGCGCCAGCAGCCAAGATAATATAGGGGAATCAACGAAACGTATATATTTT	CASSQDNIGESTKRIYF
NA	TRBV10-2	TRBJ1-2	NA	TGCGCCAGCAGTGGGGGTAATGGGGGCACCTTCTATGGCTACACCTTC	CASSGGNGGTFYGYTF
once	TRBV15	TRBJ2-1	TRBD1	TGTGCCACAGGGGGACAGTACAATGAGCAGTTCTTC	CATGGQYNEQFF
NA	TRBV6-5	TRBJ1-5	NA	TGTGCCAGCAGCCACAGTGAAAGCAATCAGCCCCAGCATTTT	CASSHSESNQPQHF
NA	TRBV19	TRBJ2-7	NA	TGTGCCAGTAGTATCCGCGGACAGGGAGGGTACGAGCAGTACTTC	CASSIRGQGGYEQYF
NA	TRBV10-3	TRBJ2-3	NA	TGTGCCACCTCAATAGCGGTTAGCACAGATACGCAGTATTTT	CATSIAVSTDTQYF
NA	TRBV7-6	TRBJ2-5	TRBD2	TGTGCCAGCAGCCCGTTAGCGGGAGATGCAGAGACCCAGTACTTC	CASSPLAGDAETQYF
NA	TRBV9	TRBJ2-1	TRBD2	TGTGCCAGCAGCGGAGGAATATCCGGGACTAGCGTCTCCTACAATGAGCAGTTCTTC	CASSGGISGTSVSYNEQFF
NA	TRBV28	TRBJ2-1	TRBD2	TGTGCCAGCAGTCCCGGCGGTAGCGGGGGAAATGAGCAGTTCTTC	CASSPGGSGGNEQFF
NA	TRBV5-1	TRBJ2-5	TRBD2	TGCGCCAGCAGCGTGACTAGCGTGTACCAAGAGACCCAGTACTTC	CASSVTSVYQETQYF
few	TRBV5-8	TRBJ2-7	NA	TGTGCCAGCAGCTTGACCTACGAGCAGTACTTC	CASSLTYEQYF
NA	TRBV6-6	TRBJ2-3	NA	TGTGCCAGCAGTTACCGGCGGGATACGCAGTATTTT	CASSYRRDTQYF
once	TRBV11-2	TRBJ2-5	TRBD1	TGTGCCAGCAGCCAGGGACAGCAAGAGACCCAGTACTTC	CASSQGQQETQYF
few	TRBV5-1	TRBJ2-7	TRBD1	TGCGCCAGCAGCTTGGGGGACAGCTCCTACGAGCAGTACTTC	CASSLGDSSYEQYF
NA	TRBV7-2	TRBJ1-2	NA	TGTGCCAGCACCTTCGGGAGCAGGAGCAACTATGGCTACACCTTC	CASTFGSRSNYGYTF
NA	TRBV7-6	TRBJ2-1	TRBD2	TGTGCCAGCAGCCGGGGACTACGACCCGGCTACAATGAGCAGTTCTTC	CASSRGLRPGYNEQFF
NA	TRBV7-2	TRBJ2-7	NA	TGTGCCAGCAGCTTAGAGGCAGGGGGAGGTTACGAGCAGTACTTC	CASSLEAGGGYEQYF
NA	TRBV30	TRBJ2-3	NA	TGTGCCTGGACCCGGAGTATCTTTGGCTCGGATACGCAGTATTTT	CAWTRSIFGSDTQYF
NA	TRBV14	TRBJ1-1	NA	TGTGCCAGCAGTTCAATCTTCGGGGGACCCCCCACTGAAGCTTTCTTT	CASSSIFGGPPTEAFF
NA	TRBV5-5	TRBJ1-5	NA	TGTGCCAGCAGCTTGCGGCAGGGGAATAGCAATCAGCCCCAGCATTTT	CASSLRQGNSNQPQHF
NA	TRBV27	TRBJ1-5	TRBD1	TGTGCCAGCAGTTTATACGGACAGGTTTTGGGCAATCAGCCCCAGCATTTT	CASSLYGQVLGNQPQHF
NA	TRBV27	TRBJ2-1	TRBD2	TGTGCCAGCAGTTTCAGACGACTAGCGTTAGAGTGGGGCAATGAGCAGTTCTTC	CASSFRRLALEWGNEQFF
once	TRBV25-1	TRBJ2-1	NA	TGTGCCAGCAGTGATAGGTGGCAGACCTCCTACAATGAGCAGTTCTTC	CASSDRWQTSYNEQFF
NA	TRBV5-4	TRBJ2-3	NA	TGTGCCAGCAGCTTGGTGGGAGGACCCTCCACAGATACGCAGTATTTT	CASSLVGGPSTDTQYF
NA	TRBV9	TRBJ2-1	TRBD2	TGTGCCAGCAGCGTTTTGCGGGAGAGCGAGCAGTTCTTC	CASSVLRESEQFF
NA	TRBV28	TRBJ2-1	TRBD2	TGTGCCAGTGAACTAGCGGGAGTAGGCAATGAGCAGTTCTTC	CASELAGVGNEQFF
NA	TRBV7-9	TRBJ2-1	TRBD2	TGTGCCAGCAGCCTTCGATCCGGGGGAGGGCACAATGAGCAGTTCTTC	CASSLRSGGGHNEQFF